This T cell receptor (beta chain) was documented in a study of blood T cell repertoires in COVID-19. V lost 0 bases and J lost 0, with 8 bases in between. The CDR3 consists of 15 residues. CDR1 LGHDT and CDR2 YNNKEL come from the germline V gene (reference sequence). TCRdb keeps only in-frame clones here, not all; method: immunoSEQ multiplex PCR. The table shows hundreds of thousands of clones, with roughly 90% occurring only once. The TCR originated in a woman aged 35 to 49 with acute COVID-19. V usage is TRBV3-1 (or the pseudogene TRBV3-2) and J usage is TRBJ1-2, with no clear D. Sequenced: PBMCs or T cells enriched from blood (not recorded which). The CDR3 loop reads CASSQDIVSNYGYTF. The CDR3 bases are TGTGCCAGCAGCCAAGATATTGTATCTAACTATGGCTACACCTTC.